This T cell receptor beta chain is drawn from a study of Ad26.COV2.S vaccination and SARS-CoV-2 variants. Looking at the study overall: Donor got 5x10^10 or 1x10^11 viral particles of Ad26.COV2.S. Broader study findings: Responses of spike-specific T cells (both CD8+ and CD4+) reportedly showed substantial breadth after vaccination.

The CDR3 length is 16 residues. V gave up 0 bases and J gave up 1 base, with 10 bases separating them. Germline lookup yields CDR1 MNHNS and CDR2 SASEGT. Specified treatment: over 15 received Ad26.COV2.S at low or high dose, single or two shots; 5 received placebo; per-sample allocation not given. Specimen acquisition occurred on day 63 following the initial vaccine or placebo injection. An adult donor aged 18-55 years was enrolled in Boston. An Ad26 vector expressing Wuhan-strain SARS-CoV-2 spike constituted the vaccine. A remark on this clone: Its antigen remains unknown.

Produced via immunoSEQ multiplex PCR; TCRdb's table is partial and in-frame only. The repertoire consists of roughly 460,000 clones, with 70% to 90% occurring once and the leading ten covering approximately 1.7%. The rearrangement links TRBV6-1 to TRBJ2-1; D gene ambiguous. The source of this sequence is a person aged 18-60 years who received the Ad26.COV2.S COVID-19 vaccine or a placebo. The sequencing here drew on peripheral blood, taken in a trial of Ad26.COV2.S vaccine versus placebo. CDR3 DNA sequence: TGTGCCAGCAGTGAAGCTTTAGGGTTATCCTACAATGAGCAGTTCTTC. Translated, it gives CASSEALGLSYNEQFF.